Each of the 25 T cell receptor beta chains below was sequenced from the same sample in a study of blood T cell repertoires in COVID-19. Generated by immunoSEQ multiplex PCR, the TCRdb table keeps only in-frame clones and is missing some. There are some 150,000 clones in the sample; about 86% occur only once, and around 3.5% lies in the top ten. The specimen was peripheral blood. The receptors stem from an older man with acute or convalescent COVID-19.

This chain joins TRBV28 and TRBJ2-1; 10 bases align to TRBD1. Germline CDR1 reads MDHEN; CDR2 reads SYDVKM. The trim removed 7 bases at V and 7 bases at J, leaving 10 bases unmatched. The CDR3 is made up of 15 amino acids. CDR3 bases: TGTGCCAGCATCCTCATGACAGGGGGCAGGAATGAGCAGTTCTTC. Its protein is CASILMTGGRNEQFF.

This clone was observed a few times. The V and J genes are TRBV7-2 and TRBJ2-4, with TRBD1 matching over 7 bases. The CDR3 runs 16 residues. With V trimmed by 2 bases and J by 5 bases, 9 bases remained unmatched. Germline V CDR1 and CDR2: SGHTA, FQGNSA. For the CDR3, the DNA is TGTGCCAGCAGCTTAAGGCCTGACAGGGTTCAAAACATTCAGTACTTC. Protein sequence: CASSLRPDRVQNIQYF.

This clone was counted a single time. The rearrangement joins TRBV6-4 to TRBJ2-2; D uncertain. The CDR3 covers 14 residues. With 0 bases removed from V and 7 bases from J, the gap between germline ends came to 9 bases. CDR1 and CDR2 (germline): MRHNA, SNTAGT. The CDR3 is CASSDSQVGGELFF. In nucleotides, the CDR3 is TGTGCCAGCAGTGACTCCCAGGTTGGCGGGGAGCTGTTTTTT.

The genes are TRBV19 and TRBJ2-2; D may be TRBD1 (5 bases). The CDR3 runs 15 residues. V lost 3 bases to trimming and J lost 4 bases, with 12 bases between them. The V gene's germline CDR1 is LNHDA and CDR2 SQIVND (reference sequence). The CDR3 region is CASSIPRVSTGELFF. Here the CDR3 DNA reads TGTGCCAGTAGTATCCCCAGGGTGTCCACCGGGGAGCTGTTTTTT.

The J gene is TRBJ1-1, the V gene TRBV4-3; the D gene is possibly TRBD1 (5 bases). The CDR3 is made up of 13 amino acids. The germline V and J ends were trimmed by 3 bases and 1 base, with 6 bases remaining between them. Germline V gene data show CDR1 as LGHNA and CDR2 as YSLEER. The CDR3 DNA is TGCGCCAGCAGCCACACAGGGAACACTGAAGCTTTCTTT. Protein: CASSHTGNTEAFF.

This chain links TRBV19 with TRBJ2-1; 8 bases are a match to TRBD1. The CDR3 is 18 amino acids. CDR1 and CDR2 from the germline V gene are LNHDA and SQIVND (reference sequence). After removal of 3 bases from V and 7 bases from J, the junction contained 17 bases not matched to a gene. CDR3 protein: CASSMPPSRQGPRNEQFF. The DNA for the CDR3 is TGTGCCAGTAGTATGCCCCCTTCCCGACAGGGGCCGCGTAATGAGCAGTTCTTC.

V gene TRBV2 combines with J gene TRBJ1-4; 8 bases are shared with TRBD1. The V segment lost 6 bases and the J segment 5 bases; nucleotides outside the gene matches: 5. CDR1 is SNHLY, CDR2 FYNNEI, per germline. CDR3 length equals 14 residues. This CDR3 reads CASSDRGFNEKLFF. The CDR3 DNA reads as TGTGCCAGCAGCGACAGGGGATTCAATGAAAAACTGTTTTTT. Using reference TRBV2 and TRBJ1-4 for the parts outside the CDR3, the full variable domain is EPEVTQTPSHQVTQMGQEVILRCVPISNHLYFYWYRQILGQKVEFLVSFYNNEISEKSEIFDDQFSVERPDGSNFTLKIRSTKLEDSAMYFCASSDRGFNEKLFFGSGTQLSVL.

In this sample, this clone turned up once. The chain couples TRBV20-1 to TRBJ1-6, with 7 bases matching TRBD1. In germline, CDR1 is DFQATT, CDR2 SNEGSKA (reference sequence). This CDR3 is built from 12 residues. The V gene end was trimmed by 3 bases and the J gene end by 8 bases; junction bases not matched to a gene: 1. This chain's CDR3 is CSASTGDSPLHF. CDR3 nucleotides: TGCAGTGCTAGTACAGGGGATTCACCCCTCCACTTT.

This chain joins TRBV5-1 and TRBJ2-3; weak D call: TRBD1 (6 bases). V was cut by 2 bases and J by 2 bases, with 9 bases left in between. The CDR3 contains 14 residues. CDR1 is SGHRS, CDR2 YFSETQ, per germline. CDR3 sequence: CASSFDRFTDTQYF. In DNA form, the CDR3 reads TGCGCCAGCAGCTTCGACAGGTTCACAGATACGCAGTATTTT.

The rearrangement links TRBV2 to TRBJ2-5; the match to TRBD2 covers 11 bases. This CDR3 has 16 amino acids. Germline V gene data show CDR1 as SNHLY and CDR2 as FYNNEI. V lost 6 bases, J lost 0 bases, and 6 bases stayed unmatched. The CDR3 region is CASRGRLAGYQETQYF. In nucleotides, the CDR3 is TGTGCCAGCAGGGGCCGACTAGCGGGATACCAAGAGACCCAGTACTTC.

V is TRBV24-1 and J is TRBJ2-1; 14 nucleotides align to TRBD2. This CDR3 has 16 amino acids. Germline V gene lookup returns CDR1 KGHDR and CDR2 SFDVKD. V dropped 3 bases and J dropped 5; count of bases not matched to a gene: 2. The CDR3 bases are TGTGCCACCAGTGATACGGGACTAGCGGGAGACAATGAGCAGTTCTTC. It encodes CATSDTGLAGDNEQFF.

The chain has TRBV4-1 and TRBJ2-2; D may be TRBD2 (6 bases). This CDR3 comprises 20 residues. V lost 0 bases and J lost 1, with 21 bases in between. Germline loops: CDR1 MGHRA, CDR2 YSYEKL. CDR3 sequence: CASSQESGRTGGGNTGELFF. In DNA form, the CDR3 reads TGCGCCAGCAGCCAAGAGTCAGGGAGGACTGGGGGAGGGAACACCGGGGAGCTGTTTTTT.

This chain joins TRBV19 and TRBJ1-4; TRBD1 is a possible D gene (6 bases). Germline CDR1 is LNHDA and CDR2 is SQIVND (reference sequence). The ends were cut back, 5 bases at V and 0 bases at J, with 13 bases in the middle. The CDR3 runs 16 residues. The CDR3 loop reads CASSPGRTATNEKLFF. Here the CDR3 DNA reads TGTGCCAGTAGTCCCGGAAGGACAGCAACTAATGAAAAACTGTTTTTT.

The V and J genes are TRBV3-1 (or the pseudogene TRBV3-2) and TRBJ1-1; TRBD1 agrees at 11 bases. V shed 4 bases and J 5 bases; nucleotides not matched to a gene: 21. Germline V CDR1 and CDR2: LGHDT, YNNKEL (reference sequence). This CDR3 spans 20 amino acids. The CDR3 bases are TGTGCCAGCAGCCGACGAGGAGCAGGGACAGGGGGTAATAGTGGGACTGAAGCTTTCTTT. This gives the protein CASSRRGAGTGGNSGTEAFF.

The chain uses TRBV18 and TRBJ2-7, with D tentatively TRBD1 (6 bases). V lost 1 base to trimming and J lost 2 bases, with 12 bases between them. The V gene's germline CDR1 is KGHSH and CDR2 LQKENI. The CDR3 has 15 amino acids. Written as DNA, the CDR3 is TGTGCCAGCTCACCACAAGGGACACACCCCTACGAGCAGTACTTC. Amino acid sequence: CASSPQGTHPYEQYF. Supplemented by reference TRBV18 and TRBJ2-7, the full variable domain reads NAGVMQNPRHLVRRRGQEARLRCSPMKGHSHVYWYRQLPEEGLKFMVYLQKENIIDESGMPKERFSAEFPKEGPSILRIQQVVRGDSAAYFCASSPQGTHPYEQYFGPGTRLTVT.

This chain connects TRBV2 to TRBJ2-5; D is possibly TRBD2 (6 bases). Germline V gene sequence: CDR1 SNHLY, CDR2 FYNNEI. There are 14 residues in the CDR3. The V and J ends lost 6 bases and 4 bases respectively, with 15 bases between them. The DNA of the CDR3 is TGTGCCAGCAGAAAACTAGTGGGGGGAGAGACCCAGTACTTC. The encoded protein is CASRKLVGGETQYF.

The chain joins TRBV21-1 to TRBJ2-7; TRBD2, the table's D call, was not compared with the DNA. TRBV21-1 is marked as a pseudogene. This CDR3 region has 16 residues. CDR3: CASTQPPSGRGGEQYF. The CDR3 DNA reads as TGTGCCAGCACCCAACCCCCTAGCGGGAGAGGAGGGGAGCAGTACTTC.

The chain carries TRBV15 and TRBJ2-7, with 7 bases that match TRBD1. The CDR3 is 14 amino acids. V was clipped by 3 bases and J by 3 bases; unmatched bases: 5. Germline CDR1 reads LNHNV; CDR2 reads YYDKDF (reference sequence). The CDR3 loop reads CATSSADRRYEQYF. CDR3 DNA sequence: TGTGCCACCAGCAGCGCGGACAGGCGCTACGAGCAGTACTTC.

The chain is built from TRBV27 and TRBJ1-4, with 10 bases matching TRBD1. V dropped 5 bases and J dropped 4; count of bases not matched to a gene: 4. The CDR3 loop spans 15 amino acids. Germline V gene sequence: CDR1 MNHEY, CDR2 SMNVEV (reference sequence). CDR3 in amino acids: CASSPRDRGNEKLFF. CDR3 bases: TGTGCCAGCAGTCCCCGGGACAGGGGTAATGAAAAACTGTTTTTT.

V is TRBV5-1 and J is TRBJ1-1; D not resolved. The CDR3 runs 13 residues. CDR1 is SGHRS and CDR2 is YFSETQ in the germline V gene. The V and J ends lost 2 bases and 3 bases respectively, with 8 bases between them. The CDR3 region is CASSFMGDTEAFF. Written as DNA, the CDR3 is TGCGCCAGCAGCTTTATGGGCGACACTGAAGCTTTCTTT.

This clone was observed once. The rearrangement links TRBV6-5 to TRBJ1-4, with 7 bases fitting TRBD1. This CDR3 spans 15 amino acids. Germline assignment: CDR1 MNHEY and CDR2 SVGAGI. Trimming cost V 5 bases and J 8 bases; bases outside gene matches: 11. The CDR3 loop is CASSKIQGIGEKLFF. CDR3 bases: TGTGCCAGCAGTAAAATACAGGGGATAGGCGAAAAACTGTTTTTT.

Note on this clone: Compared with germline, one end of the junction differs, possibly owing to a read error. DNA for the CDR3: TGTGCTAGCAGCTCCACCAGGGGGATAGCTGAAGAGACCCAGTACTTC. Amino acids: CASSSTRGIAEETQYF. The chain uses TRBV7-7 and TRBJ2-5; TRBD1 aligns across 7 bases. CDR1 is SSHAT, CDR2 FNYEAQ, per germline (reference sequence). The CDR3 consists of 16 residues.

The V gene is TRBV4-3, the J gene TRBJ2-1; 7 bases are a match to TRBD2. There are 15 residues in the CDR3. With 4 bases clipped from V and 4 bases from J, the junction kept 7 bases outside the gene matches. Looked up from germline, CDR1 is LGHNA and CDR2 is YSLEER. CDR3 nucleotide sequence: TGCGCCAGCAGCCCGACTAGCAGAAATTACAATGAGCAGTTCTTC. This gives the protein CASSPTSRNYNEQFF.

V usage is TRBV5-4 and J usage is TRBJ1-2, with TRBD1 matching 12 bases. With 4 bases clipped from V and 5 bases from J, the junction kept 9 bases outside the gene matches. Germline lookup yields CDR1 SGHNT and CDR2 YYREEE (reference sequence). There are 16 residues in the CDR3. CDR3 coding DNA: TGTGCCAGCAGCCCCCCCGGGACAGGGGGCAATTATGGCTACACCTTC. It specifies CASSPPGTGGNYGYTF.

This clone is a singleton in its sample. The V gene is TRBV5-6, the J gene TRBJ1-2, with TRBD1 matching 8 bases. CDR1 and CDR2 (germline): SGHDT, YYEEEE. V was clipped by 4 bases and J by 8 bases; unmatched bases: 4. This CDR3 contains 12 residues. CDR3 nucleotides: TGTGCCAGCAGCAAGGACAGGGACGGCTACACCTTC. It codes for CASSKDRDGYTF.